Below, 6 T cell receptor beta chains from the same sample are listed, as sequenced in a study of blood T cell repertoires in COVID-19. This table comes from immunoSEQ multiplex PCR, and its TCRdb copy is limited to in-frame clones, with some not included. Of around 200,000 clones detected, 75% to 90% appear once; the ten largest clones hold around 9%. Sequencing used PBMCs or T cells enriched from blood (not recorded which). The receptors come from a man aged 40-49 years who had recovered from COVID-19.

The V call is TRBV4-2, the J call TRBJ1-2, with D maybe TRBD1 (6 bases). The CDR3 consists of 13 residues. Germline V gives CDR1 LGHNA, CDR2 YNFKEQ. V was shortened by 2 bases and J by 7 bases, with 11 bases between the two germline ends. The CDR3 reads CASSQPGTLGYTF. CDR3 DNA sequence: TGTGCCAGCAGCCAACCGGGGACACTTGGCTACACCTTC.

The gene calls are TRBV3-1 (or the pseudogene TRBV3-2) and TRBJ2-7, with D possibly TRBD1 on 6 matching bases. The CDR3 contains 14 residues. Germline CDR1 is LGHDT and CDR2 is YNNKEL (reference sequence). V gave up 0 bases and J gave up 2 bases, with 8 bases separating them. The CDR3 protein is CASSQDQGTYEQYF. CDR3 sequence (DNA): TGTGCCAGCAGCCAAGACCAGGGGACCTACGAGCAGTACTTC.

CDR3 sequence: CASSSSGNTEAFF. The CDR3 DNA is TGTGCCAGCAGCTCCAGCGGAAACACTGAAGCTTTCTTT. The chain is built from TRBV7-6 and TRBJ1-1; D is ambiguous. This CDR3 is 13 amino acids long. V gave up 4 bases and J gave up 2 bases, with 8 bases separating them. Germline CDR1 reads SGHVS; CDR2 reads FNYEAQ.

The chain uses TRBV5-1 and TRBJ2-5, with 7 bases that match TRBD1. The germline V gene encodes CDR1 SGHRS and CDR2 YFSETQ. The length of the CDR3 is 15 residues. The V and J ends lost 0 bases and 4 bases, in that order; junction bases with no gene match: 6. In DNA, the CDR3 is TGCGCCAGCAGCTTGGGGGGACAGTCGGGAGAGACCCAGTACTTC. Amino acids: CASSLGGQSGETQYF. The variable domain in full, completed from reference TRBV5-1 and TRBJ2-5, reads KAGVTQTPRYLIKTRGQQVTLSCSPISGHRSVSWYQQTPGQGLQFLFEYFSETQRNKGNFPGRFSGRQFSNSRSEMNVSTLELGDSALYLCASSLGGQSGETQYFGPGTRLLVL.

The genes are TRBV29-1 and TRBJ2-5; a possible D gene is TRBD1 (6 bases). Trimming shortened V by 0 bases and J by 1 base, and 9 bases separated the two germline ends. Germline-derived CDR1 and CDR2 are SQVTM and ANQGSEA. This CDR3 has 14 residues. The CDR3 spells CSVEEVDSQETQYF. The CDR3 bases are TGCAGCGTTGAAGAGGTGGACAGCCAAGAGACCCAGTACTTC.

The genes are TRBV19 and TRBJ1-2; tentative D call: TRBD1 (6 bases). The CDR3 is 13 residues long. Trimming stripped 3 bases from V and 6 bases from J, with 11 bases between. CDR1 and CDR2 (germline): LNHDA, SQIVND (reference sequence). The CDR3 sequence: CASSMGRGDGYTF. Written as DNA, the CDR3 is TGTGCCAGTAGTATGGGCAGGGGTGATGGCTACACCTTC. The full variable domain, completed using reference TRBV19 and TRBJ1-2, is DGGITQSPKYLFRKEGQNVTLSCEQNLNHDAMYWYRQDPGQGLRLIYYSQIVNDFQKGDIAEGYSVSREKKESFPLTVTSAQKNPTAFYLCASSMGRGDGYTFGSGTRLTVV.